The clone carrying this T cell receptor (beta chain) was detected only a few times. This record belongs to a study of T-cell memory formation after mild COVID-19. Background on the study: Clusters of TCRs were largely donor specific.

Germline-derived CDR1 and CDR2 are MNHEY and SVGAGI. Trimming pared 8 bases from V and 11 bases from J, leaving 12 bases between. This CDR3 comprises 10 residues. TCRdb re-analysed the 5' RACE reads in MiXCR, keeping a single row per CDR3 protein. The top ten clones hold under 25% of a sample with roughly 400,000 distinct CDR3 sequences, about 16% of them seen once. The chain recombines TRBV6-5 with TRBJ1-1; D is undetermined. The origin of this receptor is a man younger than 35 who had mild COVID-19 (a few samples of this study predate the infection). Cell type and time point are not known. Sequenced material: PBMCs or a T cell subset sorted from them (not recorded which). The CDR3 spells CASGGQAAFF. CDR3 in DNA: TGTGCCAGCGGAGGGCAGGCCGCTTTCTTT.